This T cell receptor beta chain comes out of a study of cytomegalovirus exposure and HLA in healthy donors (dated 2017 in TCRdb). Background for the entire study: According to an earlier analysis of several hundred of the donors, some 170 million T cells yielded some 110 million unique TCR beta sequences and 276 Gb of sequence data. The study profiled the T cell repertoires of about 640 subjects by immunosequencing and related them to cytomegalovirus serostatus. Genome-wide SNP genotypes for about three fifths of the 666 donors were used in a later genetic analysis, which treated that subset as a discovery cohort. To predict cytomegalovirus infection status, the study brought together high-throughput TCR immunosequencing, statistical association of individual TCRs with disease status, and machine learning. Among the roughly 390 genotyped donors, approximately 81% belonged to the genetic ancestry cluster associated with self-reported Caucasian donors. The later analysis used no new phenotypic data to find candidate immune exposures, relying instead on TCR beta sequences and their occurrence across donors. Typing coverage differed by locus: A, B, C, DRB1 and DQB1 were typed in roughly 620-640 donors, DQA1 in approximately 520, DPA1 in 600 to 610, and DPB1 in approximately 450. On average, around 240,000 unique TCR beta nucleotide sequences were sequenced per donor among 398 genotyped donors of the cohort, with roughly 18% of those sequences being non-productive. HLA typing covered class I and class II loci at four-digit resolution. Every repertoire in the discovery cohort had been generated on one and the same sequencing platform. To decide whether each TCR beta V gene segment behaved as functional or pseudogenic, an earlier analysis of fewer than 750 of the donors relied on high-throughput TCR beta sequencing. To study patterns of TCR occurrence, a later analysis re-analyzed previously published TCR beta repertoires from 500 to 850 donors and added high-resolution HLA genotyping. Roughly 300 gigabases of sequencing data and 70 million to 85 million unique TCR sequences were included in an early release covering several hundred HLA-typed donors. Besides the first cohort of around 700 subjects, a separate validation cohort made up of roughly 130 different subjects was used. Donor age, sex, ethnicity and CMV serostatus were collected together with the repertoire data. The study aimed to test whether cataloging public T cell receptors could reveal signatures of past pathogen exposure. Several DR-DQ haplotypes were handled as single units for association and clustering because linkage in the cohort was strong. Study-wide conclusions, independent of this receptor: Broadly in line with IMGT annotations, most TCR beta V segments showed up in productive rearrangements about 90% or about 30% of the time in an earlier analysis of about 500 of the donors. It was suggested by the authors that the approach could potentially be generalized to other disease states and immunological phenotypes. A few of the identified cytomegalovirus-associated TCR beta chains were confirmed in vitro to be specific for cytomegalovirus antigens. Because counts were too low, about 15 rarely observed V segments, including chromosome 9 orphons, were left out of the earlier analysis of a few hundred of the donors. The 87-base-pair reads could not distinguish some IMGT-functional V segments, including TRBV6-2 and TRBV6-3, so those segments were excluded. In a later analysis, HLA-associated TCR beta chains showed more clonal expansion and lower generation probabilities than non-associated chains that were equally common. A further reported finding was that TCR beta sequences accurately predicted the HLA-A and HLA-B alleles for most subjects in the first cohort. CMV serostatus was the only immune exposure information available for the cohort. Specific HLA alleles were associated with 15,000 to 20,000 TCR beta sequences at a false discovery rate of 0.05 in a later analysis. Correlated functional status among segregating V segments might reflect linkage disequilibrium, but an unknown experimental factor could not be ruled out. The sequencing pipeline was judged likely to have produced a cluster of highly shared sequence variants as a technical artifact. Assigning TCR associations to individual alleles was difficult when HLA alleles, especially DR and DQ, strongly co-occurred. While some public TCRs were present in many individuals, most TCR sequences turned up only very rarely across donors. Because some donors lacked HLA typing at each locus, the association tests relied only on the typed subset. Several of the top co-occurrence clusters appeared to be linked to parvovirus B19, influenza, CMV and Epstein-Barr virus, according to a later analysis. The presence/absence analyses assumed that sequencing depth was roughly uniform across donors, and that assumption may not be true. A later analysis found that TCR association rates varied across HLA loci, with DRB1 alleles showing the most associated TCRs and HLA-C alleles the fewest. Only TCR beta chains were sequenced in this cohort, and the absence of alpha or paired-chain data limited detectable features. An association between a missense DCLRE1C variant and V-gene and J-gene trimming of TCR beta chains was found in a later genetic analysis and replicated in an independent cohort. In the study, around 160 TCR beta chains were listed as associated with cytomegalovirus. In a later analysis, most CMV-associated TCR beta chains were found to appear HLA-restricted, with HLA associations seemingly driven largely by CMV exposure. Cytomegalovirus status was reported to be diagnosed by the classifier with high specificity and sensitivity in both the original and validation cohorts. According to a later genetic analysis, donors in an Asian-associated ancestry cluster had fewer N-insertions in productive TCRs than the approximately 670-donor mean.

The protocol used for the library was the immunoSEQ multiplex PCR assay. A mixture of 60 forward primers for TCR Vbeta segments and 13 reverse primers for TCR Jbeta segments was used in the multiplex PCR. The CDR3 region of rearranged TCR beta genes was amplified from genomic DNA by a multiplex PCR assay. Amplified TCR beta libraries were sequenced as 87-base-pair reads on the Illumina HiSeq System. The paper's data handling went like this. Across the roughly 670 repertoires, a later analysis counted roughly 84 million unique TCR beta chains, about 10 million of which were shared by at least two donors. Raw reads were error-corrected and collapsed into unique sequences with a nearest-neighbor algorithm that merged closely related sequences to remove PCR and sequencing errors. V, D and J gene segments were assigned by aligning CDR3 sequences to IMGT reference sequences. For a sequence to be retained, a match of at least six nucleotides was required to both a V gene segment and a J gene segment. A rearrangement counted as productive if the CDR3 had no stop codons and remained in frame with V and J, and every other rearrangement counted as non-productive. Following IMGT convention, CDR3 was defined as the stretch from the second conserved V-encoded cysteine up to the conserved J-encoded phenylalanine. The earlier analysis of about 610 of the donors excluded sequences that lacked an unambiguous match to a single V gene segment. An earlier analysis of approximately 590 of the donors called V segments functional above 56.7% productive rearrangements and segregating when the between-donor standard deviation exceeded 5%. A statistical classification framework was built for diagnosing cytomegalovirus status from the catalog of TCR beta chain sequences. A later analysis assigned V and J genes by comparing TCR nucleotide sequences with IMGT/GENE-DB human TR gene sequences. In a later analysis, CDR3 sequences and most-parsimonious VDJ recombination scenarios were assigned using the TCRdist pipeline. A later analysis defined each TCR beta chain by its CDR3 amino acid sequence plus V-gene family, and excluded reads lacking a unique V-gene family. In a later analysis, 450 to 600 highly shared, low-generation-probability nucleotide sequences were removed to address suspected cross-contamination and a sequencing artifact. In a later analysis, a clonal expansion index was calculated for each public chain from normalized within-repertoire ranks of inferred template counts. Generation probabilities in a later analysis came from a VDJ recombination model fitted to out-of-frame rearrangements, and those results were checked against IGoR. Hypergeometric tests were used in a later analysis to score TCR-TCR, TCR-HLA and TCR-CMV co-occurrence, with a repertoire-size bias correction applied to the TCR pairs. A later analysis estimated false discovery rates by permuting HLA or CMV assignments 20 times. In a later analysis, co-occurring TCRs were grouped with DBSCAN, and TCRdist sequence similarity was added when clustering was performed within HLA-allele-positive subsets. Co-occurrence clustering excluded repertoires with fewer than 30,000 or more than 120,000 public chains, plus five with anomalous nucleotide sharing. Imported from immuneACCESS, the table was reduced by TCRdb to in-frame sequences with V and J called. These copies leave out some clones; in studies compared against another copy, an unresolved V gene accounts for under half, and the cause of the remainder is not known. The V and J calls and clone size come from that table; D and trimming were worked out from the DNA. The sample contains 200,000 to 250,000 clones, just over 75% of them found a single time. The top ten constitute less than 3.5% of the sample.

Germline trimming: 1 base from V, 1 base from J; junction bases outside gene matches: 2. Sequences SNHLY (CDR1) and FYNNEI (CDR2) are obtained from the germline V gene. The CDR3, cysteine through phenylalanine, is 15 amino acids long. The retained sequence is limited to the CDR3, 45 bases, with the frame set at the first base. This clone was picked up a small number of times. This clone's antigen is unknown. Base qualities are not provided; no much larger clone lies one nucleotide away. The cohort consisted of 666 healthy bone marrow donors. At the time of sampling, every cohort member was nominally healthy, though immune exposures that went unrecorded were likely present. The donor tested CMV seropositive and was one of the 289 seropositive cohort members. A peripheral blood sample was collected from each donor, and TCR beta sequencing was performed on peripheral blood mononuclear cells. Genomic DNA was extracted from the blood cell samples with the Qiagen DNeasy Blood Extraction Kit.

The TCR comes from a woman aged 55-69 years in good health and CMV-seropositive. Here the chain combines TRBV2 and TRBJ2-5, and 8 bases in between align with TRBD2. The sequenced sample consisted of PBMCs. The DNA sequence reads TGTGCCAGCAGTGAAGGTCTAGCGGGCCAAGAGACCCAGTACTTC. Translation gives CASSEGLAGQETQYF.